The next 24 T cell receptor beta chains were all read from a single sample in a study of blood T cell repertoires in COVID-19 (dated by TCRdb to about 2020). Libraries were prepared through the immunoSEQ multiplex PCR assay. TCRdb stores this immuneACCESS table with in-frame sequences only. Part of the clones is absent; in the studies checked, under half of the shortfall reflects unresolved V genes, and no reason is known for the rest. The sample data list around 150,000 clones, and just under 85% of these were observed just once. Clones ranked in the top ten supply less than 4% of the sample. Specimen: PBMCs or T cells enriched from blood (not recorded which). These receptor sequences come from a woman aged 50 to 60 with acute COVID-19.

This clone was seen just once. This rearrangement joins TRBV19 to TRBJ2-1; 8 bases line up with TRBD2. This CDR3 spans 16 amino acids. Germline CDR1 is LNHDA and CDR2 is SQIVND (reference sequence). V lost 3 bases and J lost 14; bases outside the gene matches: 18. The CDR3 loop is CASSMGPGRAQDGKFF. The DNA of the CDR3 is TGTGCCAGTAGTATGGGGCCCGGGAGGGCCCAGGACGGAAAGTTCTTC.

The chain recombines TRBV4-3 with TRBJ2-2, with D perhaps matching TRBD1 (6 bases). The CDR3 covers 19 residues. Trimming shortened V by 0 bases and J by 1 base, and 18 bases separated the two germline ends. The germline gives CDR1 LGHNA, CDR2 YSLEER. CDR3 DNA: TGCGCCAGCAGCCAAGATCCCTACGGCAGGGGTCGGAACACCGGGGAGCTGTTTTTT. Protein: CASSQDPYGRGRNTGELFF.

This sequence joins TRBV5-4 and TRBJ2-5; D gene uncertain. The CDR3 consists of 15 residues. Deletions cut 4 bases from V and 3 bases from J, with 16 bases between. CDR1 and CDR2 from the germline V gene are SGHNT and YYREEE (reference sequence). This CDR3 reads CASSRNRVLKETQYF. The CDR3 bases are TGTGCCAGCAGCAGAAACCGGGTCCTTAAAGAGACCCAGTACTTC.

V and J are TRBV5-1 and TRBJ2-2; 15 bases fit TRBD2. J was trimmed by 4 bases and V by 3 bases; bases with no gene match: 7. The CDR3 runs 18 residues. Looked up from germline, CDR1 is SGHRS and CDR2 is YFSETQ. CDR3 amino acids: CASSSGLAGGTGTGELFF. The DNA of the CDR3 is TGCGCCAGCAGCTCTGGACTAGCGGGAGGGACGGGCACCGGGGAGCTGTTTTTT.

This rearrangement joins TRBV9 to TRBJ2-7, with D perhaps TRBD2 (5 bases). Looked up from germline, CDR1 is SGDLS and CDR2 is YYNGEE. The V gene lost 1 base and the J gene lost 5 bases, with 19 bases spanning the gap. The CDR3 spans 16 residues. In nucleotides, the CDR3 is TGTGCCAGCAGCGTACGCGGAGGAAGCGGCTTGGACGAGCAGTACTTC. This encodes CASSVRGGSGLDEQYF.

V and J are TRBV5-1 and TRBJ1-3; perhaps TRBD1 as D (6 bases). V was clipped by 1 base and J by 4 bases, with 12 bases between them. The germline CDR1 and CDR2 sequences are SGHRS and YFSETQ. The CDR3 sequence is 15 residues long. CDR3 protein: CASSLSRQAGNTIYF. The CDR3 coding sequence is TGCGCCAGCAGCTTGTCGAGACAGGCGGGAAACACCATATATTTT.

This clone appeared a few times. The chain joins TRBV5-4 to TRBJ2-1; 8 bases are shared with TRBD2. Germline loops: CDR1 SGHNT, CDR2 YYREEE (reference sequence). This CDR3 region has 14 residues. The V gene end was trimmed by 4 bases and the J gene end by 5 bases; junction bases not matched to a gene: 5. CDR3 region: CASSPTSDHNEQFF. In DNA, the CDR3 is TGTGCCAGCAGCCCGACTAGCGATCACAATGAGCAGTTCTTC.

V gene TRBV29-1 combines with J gene TRBJ2-1; 9 nucleotides agree with TRBD2. Germline V gene data show CDR1 as SQVTM and CDR2 as ANQGSEA. V trimming: 4 bases; J trimming: 8 bases; junction bases outside the gene matches: 15. CDR3 length: 16 amino acids. The CDR3 DNA reads as TGCAGCGTTGTTGTCTTGACTAGCGGTTCTGAAGATGAGCAGTTCTTC. Residues: CSVVVLTSGSEDEQFF.

V and J are TRBV5-1 and TRBJ1-1; 9 bases map to TRBD1. Trimming took 4 bases from V and 1 from J; bases not matched to a gene: 11. Germline loops: CDR1 SGHRS, CDR2 YFSETQ. The CDR3 length is 17 residues. CDR3 nucleotide sequence: TGCGCCAGCAGCACGCTGTTGTTGGGACAGGGGAACACTGAAGCTTTCTTT. Its protein is CASSTLLLGQGNTEAFF.

This clone came up a few times. The genes are TRBV3-1 (or the pseudogene TRBV3-2) and TRBJ1-4, with unresolved D. The length of the CDR3 is 14 residues. The V end lost 3 bases, the J end lost 5 bases, and 10 bases lay between the germline ends. CDR1 is LGHDT, CDR2 YNNKEL, per germline (reference sequence). The CDR3, as DNA: TGTGCCAGCAGCCAGACGGGGTACAATGAAAAACTGTTTTTT. Translating it yields CASSQTGYNEKLFF.

J is TRBJ1-2 and V is TRBV7-9; D gene unclear. The CDR3 contains 12 residues. Germline CDR1 is SEHNR and CDR2 is FQNEAQ (reference sequence). V was shortened by 4 bases and J by 7 bases, with 10 bases between the two germline ends. Here the CDR3 reads CASSSAVGGYTF. The DNA for the CDR3 is TGTGCCAGCAGCTCGGCGGTGGGTGGCTACACCTTC.

The chain couples TRBV7-9 to TRBJ2-1, with 12 bases identical to TRBD2. Germline V CDR1 and CDR2: SEHNR, FQNEAQ (reference sequence). There are 14 residues in the CDR3. J lost 6 bases, V lost 5 bases, and 2 bases had no gene match. The CDR3 DNA follows: TGTGCCAGCAGCGGACTAGCGGGAATCAATGAGCAGTTCTTC. It yields the protein CASSGLAGINEQFF.

The V gene is TRBV19, the J gene TRBJ1-1; D unresolved. The ends were cut back, 5 bases at V and 3 bases at J, with 13 bases in the middle. CDR3 size: 14 residues. Per the germline V gene, CDR1 is LNHDA and CDR2 is SQIVND (reference sequence). The CDR3 DNA is TGTGCCAGTAGTCCTCAGGTGTGGGACACTGAAGCTTTCTTT. Its translation is CASSPQVWDTEAFF.

The chain carries TRBV5-5 and TRBJ2-2; a possible D gene is TRBD2 (6 bases). The CDR3 is made up of 15 amino acids. CDR1 SGHKS and CDR2 YYEKEE come from the germline V gene (reference sequence). V dropped 8 bases and J dropped 3 bases, with 17 bases sitting between them. The CDR3 DNA is TGTGCCAGTACCGCGGAAGGAGGGCACACCGGGGAGCTGTTTTTT. It encodes CASTAEGGHTGELFF.

The rearrangement links TRBV5-1 to TRBJ1-2; D possibly corresponds to TRBD1 (6 bases). CDR3 size: 16 residues. Germline lookup yields CDR1 SGHRS and CDR2 YFSETQ. V was pared by 3 bases and J by 0 bases, with 15 bases between. The DNA of the CDR3 is TGCGCCAGCAGCTGGGGGACACCAGCCGCTAACTATGGCTACACCTTC. It yields the protein CASSWGTPAANYGYTF.

This sequence joins TRBV7-6 and TRBJ2-7, with 7 nucleotides matching TRBD2. The germline V gene has CDR1 SGHVS and CDR2 FNYEAQ. The CDR3 runs 16 residues. Trimming took 4 bases from V and 3 from J; bases not matched to a gene: 12. The CDR3 bases are TGTGCCAGCAGCTCAGTAGGAGCGGGATTAAACTACGAGCAGTACTTC. Translated, it gives CASSSVGAGLNYEQYF.

This chain joins TRBV27 and TRBJ2-1, with 10 bases lining up with TRBD1. CDR3 length: 13 amino acids. Trimming took 7 bases from V and 7 from J; bases not matched to a gene: 4. Germline V gene lookup returns CDR1 MNHEY and CDR2 SMNVEV (reference sequence). DNA for the CDR3: TGTGCCAGCACCATGGGACAGGGGAATGAGCAGTTCTTC. Translation: CASTMGQGNEQFF.

This chain uses TRBV27 with TRBJ2-3; 15 bases fit TRBD2. V shed 4 bases and J 2 bases; nucleotides not matched to a gene: 10. Germline V gene data show CDR1 as MNHEY and CDR2 as SMNVEV (reference sequence). The CDR3 spans 19 residues. In DNA, the CDR3 is TGTGCCAGCAGTTCCCCCCCGGGACTAGCGGGGGGAACCACAGATACGCAGTATTTT. Residues: CASSSPPGLAGGTTDTQYF.

This chain links TRBV28 with TRBJ2-1; tentative D call: TRBD2 (6 bases). CDR1 and CDR2 (germline): MDHEN, SYDVKM. The CDR3 runs to 14 residues. With 7 bases removed from V and 1 base from J, the gap between germline ends came to 11 bases. CDR3 residues: CASNWRESYNEQFF. As DNA, the CDR3 is TGTGCCAGCAATTGGCGGGAATCCTACAATGAGCAGTTCTTC.

The chain is built from TRBV7-9 and TRBJ1-3, with D tentatively TRBD1 (5 bases). The CDR3 runs to 15 residues. Looked up from germline, CDR1 is SEHNR and CDR2 is FQNEAQ (reference sequence). Trimming took off 7 bases at V and 5 bases at J, with 18 bases between the two ends. The CDR3 DNA follows: TGTGCCAGCACCGCAGGGATTGGGTCGAGAAACACCATATATTTT. Amino acid sequence: CASTAGIGSRNTIYF. The full variable domain, with the rest looked up from reference TRBV7-9 and TRBJ1-3, is DTGVSQNPRHKITKRGQNVTFRCDPISEHNRLYWYRQTLGQGPEFLTYFQNEAQLEKSRLLSDRFSAERPKGSFSTLEIQRTEQGDSAMYLCASTAGIGSRNTIYFGEGSWLTVV.

The chain uses TRBV5-6 and TRBJ2-7; D not certain. The CDR3 contains 14 residues. Trimming left V 3 bases short and J 2 bases short, with 12 bases between. CDR1 and CDR2 (germline): SGHDT, YYEEEE. The CDR3 spells CASSYTEFTYEQYF. The CDR3 DNA sequence: TGTGCCAGCAGCTATACAGAGTTTACCTACGAGCAGTACTTC.

This chain joins TRBV3-1 (or the pseudogene TRBV3-2) and TRBJ2-3; 10 nucleotides match TRBD2. The CDR3 sequence is 15 residues long. J lost 5 bases, V lost 3 bases, and 5 bases had no gene match. Germline V gives CDR1 LGHDT, CDR2 YNNKEL (reference sequence). CDR3 sequence: CASSHRLAGVDTQYF. The DNA for the CDR3 is TGTGCCAGCAGCCATAGGCTAGCGGGGGTAGATACGCAGTATTTT.

This chain connects TRBV19 to TRBJ1-1; D gene ambiguous. This CDR3 spans 14 amino acids. Germline V gives CDR1 LNHDA, CDR2 SQIVND (reference sequence). Between the trimmed V and J ends, which lost 1 base and 0 bases, there was a span of 6 bases. CDR3 protein: CASSIGALNTEAFF. As DNA, the CDR3 is TGTGCCAGTAGTATAGGGGCTTTGAACACTGAAGCTTTCTTT. The variable domain in full, with the rest retrieved from reference TRBV19 and TRBJ1-1, is DGGITQSPKYLFRKEGQNVTLSCEQNLNHDAMYWYRQDPGQGLRLIYYSQIVNDFQKGDIAEGYSVSREKKESFPLTVTSAQKNPTAFYLCASSIGALNTEAFFGQGTRLTVV.

In this sample, this clone turned up once. The genes are TRBV10-3 and TRBJ1-5; possible D gene TRBD1, 5 bases. V lost 3 bases, J lost 5 bases, and 11 bases lay in between. Germline CDR1 reads ENHRY; CDR2 reads SYGVKD. The CDR3 consists of 14 residues. CDR3 amino acids: CAISEGGVDQPQHF. DNA of the CDR3: TGTGCCATCAGTGAAGGAGGGGTAGATCAGCCCCAGCATTTT.